A single sample gave rise to the 29 T cell receptor beta chains below, sequenced in a study of regulatory T cells in long-lasting Graves disease. Time point specified: newly diagnosed GD, antithyroid drugs for less than 3 months. The TCR library used RNA extracted from PBMCs. Researchers made TCR beta libraries by using iRepertoire HTBI primers and running Arm-PCR on CDR3 regions. TCRdb processed the multiplex PCR reads anew with MiXCR; each CDR3 protein has one entry. The repertoire holds 400,000 to 550,000 distinct CDR3 sequences, about 15% seen once, with about 23% in the top ten. These data were also reused for a study on T cells in Graves' hyperthyroidism and ophthalmopathy.

Sequenced here: peripheral blood mononuclear cells (PBMCs), sampled at new diagnosis, from a patient treated with antithyroid drugs. These receptors all come from a woman younger than 35 with Graves disease.

The sample holds many counts of this clonotype. V is TRBV9 and J is TRBJ2-5; D gene unclear. Germline V gene lookup returns CDR1 SGDLS and CDR2 YYNGEE. The CDR3 has 13 amino acids. The ends were cut back, 4 bases at V and 5 bases at J, with 12 bases in the middle. The CDR3 loop reads CASSPDDLETQYF. The CDR3 nucleotides are TGTGCCAGCAGCCCGGACGACTTGGAGACCCAGTACTTC.

The chain employs TRBV6-1 and TRBJ2-3; tentatively, D is TRBD1 or TRBD2 (5 bases each). Germline V CDR1 and CDR2: MNHNS, SASEGT. Deletions cut 10 bases from V and 4 bases from J, with 18 bases between. The CDR3 is 14 amino acids. The CDR3 loop is CATRRDLPPDTQYF. CDR3 in DNA: TGTGCCACCCGCCGGGACCTCCCCCCAGATACGCAGTATTTT.

This clonotype was recorded many times. The chain joins TRBV20-1 to TRBJ2-7; 8 bases are a match to TRBD2. With V trimmed by 6 bases and J by 2 bases, 18 bases remained unmatched. The V gene's germline CDR1 is DFQATT and CDR2 SNEGSKA (reference sequence). The CDR3 has 17 amino acids. CDR3 region: CSAVQLAEIHHPYEQYF. The CDR3 region has the DNA TGCAGTGCGGTACAACTAGCGGAAATCCATCATCCCTACGAGCAGTACTTC.

This clonotype has just a few counts. The chain has TRBV6-2 or TRBV6-3 and TRBJ2-4, with TRBD2 as a possible D gene (6 bases). The CDR3 is 15 amino acids. V was trimmed by 5 bases and J by 3 bases, leaving 14 bases between them. Germline V gene sequence: CDR1 MNHEY, CDR2 SVGEGT. The CDR3, as DNA: TGTGCCAGCAGTGAAGCCCTAGCGAACAAAAACATTCAGTACTTC. It yields the protein CASSEALANKNIQYF.

This clonotype turned up a few times. The V and J genes are TRBV5-1 and TRBJ2-3, with 7 nucleotides matching TRBD2. The CDR3 consists of 15 residues. Germline V gene sequence: CDR1 SGHRS, CDR2 YFSETQ. V dropped 0 bases and J dropped 2; count of bases not matched to a gene: 3. CDR3 amino acids: CASSLGSGHTDTQYF. In DNA form, the CDR3 reads TGCGCCAGCAGCTTGGGTAGCGGGCACACAGATACGCAGTATTTT.

In its sample, this clonotype was seen many times. V gene TRBV27 combines with J gene TRBJ1-1; 10 bases align to TRBD1. The trim removed 4 bases at V and 5 bases at J, leaving 7 bases unmatched. Germline V CDR1 and CDR2: MNHEY, SMNVEV (reference sequence). This CDR3 has 15 amino acids. CDR3 residues: CASSWGQGLGTEAFF. The DNA for the CDR3 is TGTGCCAGCAGTTGGGGACAGGGGTTGGGAACTGAAGCTTTCTTT.

This clonotype turned up a few times. The rearrangement uses TRBV20-1 and TRBJ2-1; tentative D call: TRBD2 (5 bases). CDR1 is DFQATT and CDR2 is SNEGSKA in the germline V gene (reference sequence). The CDR3 runs 16 residues. V dropped 2 bases and J dropped 3 bases, with 17 bases sitting between them. This chain's CDR3 is CSARRLGIQGYNEQFF. In nucleotides, the CDR3 is TGCAGTGCTAGACGCCTCGGGATTCAAGGCTACAATGAGCAGTTCTTC.

To note about this clonotype: A much larger clone differs from this one at a single base, so this may be a read error. The chain is built from TRBV11-2 and TRBJ2-1, with 9 bases lining up with TRBD2. The CDR3 contains 15 residues. CDR1 is SGHAT and CDR2 is FQNNGV in the germline V gene. CDR3 amino acids: CASSTTTSGGNEQIF. CDR3 sequence (DNA): TGTGCCAGCAGCACGACGACTAGCGGAGGCAATGAGCAGATCTTC.

The sample holds many counts of this clonotype. The chain links TRBV30 to TRBJ1-2; D gene ambiguous. The CDR3 length is 13 residues. The V and J ends lost 0 bases and 7 bases respectively, with 12 bases between them. Per germline, CDR1 GTSNPN and CDR2 SVGIG (reference sequence). The CDR3 region is CAWSVVRSGGYTF. CDR3 nucleotide sequence: TGTGCCTGGAGTGTTGTCCGTTCGGGTGGCTACACCTTC.

This clonotype has a count of ten or more. The rearrangement links TRBV7-2 to TRBJ2-7; 10 bases line up with TRBD1. This CDR3 comprises 15 residues. Germline-derived CDR1 and CDR2 are SGHTA and FQGNSA. V shed 3 bases and J 7 bases; nucleotides not matched to a gene: 9. CDR3 bases: TGTGCCAGCAGCTTGCAAGGGACAGGGGTGGTTGAGCAGTACTTC. It yields the protein CASSLQGTGVVEQYF.

The chain employs TRBV19 and TRBJ2-3; 7 bases are a match to TRBD2. CDR3 length: 15 amino acids. Per the germline V gene, CDR1 is LNHDA and CDR2 is SQIVND (reference sequence). With 3 bases clipped from V and 1 base from J, the junction kept 4 bases outside the gene matches. DNA of the CDR3: TGTGCCAGTAGTATCGGAGCGGGACGCACAGATACGCAGTATTTT. Residues: CASSIGAGRTDTQYF.

This clonotype came up many times. The chain uses TRBV7-2 and TRBJ2-3; TRBD2 matches 10 bases. The CDR3 totals 15 residues. In germline, CDR1 is SGHTA, CDR2 FQGNSA. The ends lost 4 bases at V and 1 base at J; junction bases unmatched: 2. CDR3 region: CASSWLAGGTDTQYF. CDR3 DNA sequence: TGTGCCAGCAGCTGGCTAGCGGGAGGCACAGATACGCAGTATTTT.

This clonotype was observed a handful of times. The genes are TRBV20-1 and TRBJ2-1, with D tentatively TRBD2 (5 bases). Trimming stripped 6 bases from V and 0 bases from J, with 6 bases between. This CDR3 is built from 12 residues. Looked up from germline, CDR1 is DFQATT and CDR2 is SNEGSKA (reference sequence). The CDR3 DNA sequence: TGCAGTGCCGGGGACTCCTACAATGAGCAGTTCTTC. Protein: CSAGDSYNEQFF.

V usage is TRBV6-1 and J usage is TRBJ1-1, with D unresolved. Deletions cut 6 bases from V and 10 bases from J, with 15 bases between. CDR3 length equals 12 residues. Germline V CDR1 and CDR2: MNHNS, SASEGT. The CDR3 spells CASSGVRAGAFF. CDR3 sequence (DNA): TGTGCCAGCAGCGGGGTGAGGGCGGGAGCTTTCTTT.

This clonotype was observed at least ten times. The rearrangement links TRBV3-1 to TRBJ2-1; D gene uncertain. V lost 5 bases and J 8 bases, leaving 7 bases between the germline ends. The germline V gene encodes CDR1 LGHDT and CDR2 YNNKEL (reference sequence). This CDR3 has 11 residues. CDR3 sequence: CASSAVDEQFF. CDR3 DNA: TGTGCCAGCAGCGCAGTCGATGAGCAGTTCTTC.

The rearrangement uses TRBV5-5 and TRBJ1-2; D is possibly TRBD1 (5 bases). CDR1 SGHKS and CDR2 YYEKEE come from the germline V gene (reference sequence). Trimming took off 6 bases at V and 3 bases at J, with 15 bases between the two ends. The CDR3 consists of 14 residues. CDR3 in amino acids: CASNWGQGDYGYTF. The CDR3, as DNA: TGTGCCAGCAACTGGGGCCAGGGCGACTATGGCTACACCTTC.

This clonotype was observed at least ten times. CDR3 protein: CASSITGDNEQFF. The CDR3 bases are TGTGCCAGCAGCATTACGGGGGACAATGAGCAGTTCTTC. This chain links TRBV28 with TRBJ2-1; TRBD2 is a possible D gene (6 bases). V gave up 6 bases and J gave up 5 bases, with 11 bases separating them. The CDR3 has 13 residues. Per germline, CDR1 MDHEN and CDR2 SYDVKM.

This clonotype was recorded at least ten times. The V gene is TRBV2, the J gene TRBJ2-7; 9 bases match TRBD1. Germline V gene sequence: CDR1 SNHLY, CDR2 FYNNEI. This CDR3 has 15 residues. The junction had 6 bases not matched to a gene; V was cut back by 3 bases and J by 3 bases. For the CDR3, the DNA is TGTGCCAGCAGTGATGGGACAGGGCACTTCTACGAGCAGTACTTC. Translation: CASSDGTGHFYEQYF. Variable domain in full (rest from reference TRBV2 and TRBJ2-7): EPEVTQTPSHQVTQMGQEVILRCVPISNHLYFYWYRQILGQKVEFLVSFYNNEISEKSEIFDDQFSVERPDGSNFTLKIRSTKLEDSAMYFCASSDGTGHFYEQYFGPGTRLTVT.

The chain carries TRBV10-2 and TRBJ2-2; a weak D match, TRBD1 (5 bases). V was cut by 8 bases and J by 7 bases, with 26 bases left in between. This CDR3 contains 17 residues. Germline values: CDR1 WSHSY, CDR2 SAAADI. The CDR3 is CASSAGQGNANGGELFF. CDR3 coding DNA: TGCGCCAGCTCAGCCGGGCAGGGCAACGCGAATGGCGGGGAGCTGTTTTTT.

This clonotype was seen at least ten times. The chain recombines TRBV11-2 with TRBJ1-1; D gene unclear. Trimming pared 0 bases from V and 1 base from J, leaving 12 bases between. CDR1 and CDR2 (germline): SGHAT, FQNNGV. The CDR3 is 16 residues long. The CDR3: CASSLDFGVRNTEAFF. The DNA for the CDR3 is TGTGCCAGCAGCTTAGACTTCGGTGTTCGGAACACTGAAGCTTTCTTT.

This clonotype came up many times. One end of the junction varies from germline; a read error may be responsible. The V call is TRBV12-3 or TRBV12-4, the J call TRBJ2-1, with D uncertain. CDR3 length equals 11 residues. CDR3 region: CASSLTKELFF. CDR3 DNA sequence: TGTGCCAGCAGCTTGACCAAGGAGCTGTTCTTC.

This clonotype appeared many times. The rearrangement joins TRBV12-3 or TRBV12-4 to TRBJ2-7; possible D gene TRBD1, 6 bases. Trimming removed 6 bases from V and 0 bases from J, with 15 bases in between. The CDR3 totals 15 residues. The CDR3 sequence is CASSNRDGLSYEQYF. In DNA form, the CDR3 reads TGTGCCAGCAGCAACAGGGATGGTCTCTCCTACGAGCAGTACTTC.

This clonotype was counted at least ten times. The rearrangement uses TRBV6-2 or TRBV6-3 and TRBJ1-1; D unclear. Between the trimmed V and J ends, which lost 2 bases and 2 bases, there was a span of 9 bases. CDR1 is MNHEY, CDR2 SVGEGT, per germline. This CDR3 has 14 amino acids. DNA for the CDR3: TGTGCCAGCAGTTACGGGCCTGGAAACACTGAAGCTTTCTTT. Protein product: CASSYGPGNTEAFF.

This clonotype came up many times. The gene calls are TRBV7-9 and TRBJ2-7; 7 bases are a match to TRBD1. The trim removed 8 bases at V and 5 bases at J, leaving 15 bases unmatched. The CDR3 loop spans 15 amino acids. Germline V gene data show CDR1 as SEHNR and CDR2 as FQNEAQ (reference sequence). The CDR3 nucleotides read TGTGCCAGCTCATATCGACAGGGCGCGGTCGACGAGCAGTACTTC. As protein: CASSYRQGAVDEQYF.

This clonotype occurred many times. The V and J genes are TRBV28 and TRBJ2-3, with 12 positions matching TRBD2. V lost 0 bases, J lost 2 bases, and 9 bases stayed unmatched. Germline V gives CDR1 MDHEN, CDR2 SYDVKM. CDR3 size: 19 residues. The CDR3 DNA sequence: TGTGCCAGCAGTTTATGGCCCCAGACTAGCGGGAGAGCCACAGATACGCAGTATTTT. Protein product: CASSLWPQTSGRATDTQYF.

The chain links TRBV5-1 to TRBJ1-2, with D tentatively TRBD1 (6 bases). This CDR3 has 15 residues. V gave up 0 bases and J gave up 2 bases, with 11 bases separating them. Germline V gene sequence: CDR1 SGHRS, CDR2 YFSETQ. The CDR3 is CASSLVGQLNYGYTF. The DNA of the CDR3 is TGCGCCAGCAGCTTGGTTGGACAGCTCAACTATGGCTACACCTTC.

This clonotype was counted at least ten times. The CDR3 loop is CASSLLSGMDGYTF. CDR3 sequence (DNA): TGTGCCAGCAGTTTATTATCAGGGATGGATGGCTACACCTTC. The chain recombines TRBV27 with TRBJ1-2, with D perhaps matching TRBD1 (5 bases). V was pared by 1 base and J by 6 bases, with 12 bases between. This CDR3 spans 14 amino acids. Germline V gene lookup returns CDR1 MNHEY and CDR2 SMNVEV (reference sequence).

This clonotype has more than one count but fewer than ten. The V and J genes are TRBV20-1 and TRBJ2-2, with TRBD2 matching over 9 bases. The V gene end was trimmed by 5 bases and the J gene end by 9 bases; junction bases not matched to a gene: 7. The CDR3 extends over 13 amino acids. Germline CDR1 reads DFQATT; CDR2 reads SNEGSKA (reference sequence). The CDR3 sequence is CSADSGRSRELFF. The CDR3 DNA reads as TGCAGTGCTGACAGCGGGAGGTCCAGGGAGCTGTTTTTT.

About this clonotype: A much larger clonotype is one base distant, so this may be a read error. The chain uses TRBV30 and TRBJ2-3, with TRBD2 as a possible D gene (6 bases). Matching the DNA end better, TRBJ2-7 makes the J call doubtful. The germline gives CDR1 GTSNPN, CDR2 SVGIG (reference sequence). The CDR3 loop spans 14 amino acids. This CDR3 is CAWMAGLGYNEQYF. The CDR3 DNA reads TGTGCCTGGATGGCGGGGTTAGGCTACAATGAGCAGTACTTC.